These 15 T cell receptor beta chains originate from one sample sequenced in a study of vaccination and CD4 T cells after COVID-19. These receptors are not linked to any known antigen. This sample's treatment: roughly 10-day PBMC culture with coronavirus spike peptide pools or control peptides (ViraFEST assay). Pre-COVID-19 pandemic sampling (2011-2018) yielded the unexposed donor's CD4+ T cells. Scientists ran DNA taken from cultured CD4+ T cells through the Oncomine TCR Beta short-read assay for sequencing. Each CDR3 protein is one row after TCRdb ran MiXCR on the PCR reads. The data contain 7,500 or so distinct CDR3 sequences, 50% of them singletons. The specimen sequenced was CD4+ T cells from blood, cultured in vitro. The receptors stem from a human donor in good health.

This clonotype is categorized as medium-sized. The V gene is TRBV27, the J gene TRBJ1-2, with D possibly matching TRBD1 (5 bases). The V gene lost 1 base and the J gene lost 8 bases, with 17 bases spanning the gap. CDR1 and CDR2 (germline): MNHEY, SMNVEV (reference sequence). There are 15 residues in the CDR3. DNA of the CDR3: TGTGCCAGCAGTTTATACCCCGGCCAGGGTTCGGGCTACACCTTC. Translating it yields CASSLYPGQGSGYTF.

This clonotype was detected only once. CDR3 loop: CASSLQGDQPQHF. As DNA, the CDR3 is TGCGCCAGCAGCTTGCAGGGGGATCAGCCCCAGCATTTT. The chain carries TRBV5-1 and TRBJ1-5, with TRBD1 identical over 7 bases. Unmatched junction bases numbered 0, after V lost 1 base and J lost 5 bases. Per germline, CDR1 SGHRS and CDR2 YFSETQ. The CDR3 is made up of 13 amino acids.

The chain carries TRBV20-1 and TRBJ1-4; D is perhaps TRBD1 (6 bases). Trimming stripped 6 bases from V and 13 bases from J, with 21 bases between. CDR3 length: 13 amino acids. Germline-derived CDR1 and CDR2 are DFQATT and SNEGSKA (reference sequence). The CDR3 reads CSASPGTPRGLFF. The CDR3 nucleotides read TGCAGTGCAAGCCCCGGGACACCCCGAGGACTGTTTTTT.

This chain links TRBV7-9 with TRBJ2-7; perhaps TRBD2 as D (5 bases). CDR3 length: 15 amino acids. Trimming took off 5 bases at V and 4 bases at J, with 18 bases between the two ends. Germline CDR1 and CDR2: SEHNR and FQNEAQ (reference sequence). The CDR3 region is CASSPRTSYLYEQYF. Here the CDR3 DNA reads TGTGCCAGCAGCCCCAGGACTTCCTACCTTTACGAGCAGTACTTC.

V gene TRBV27 combines with J gene TRBJ2-5; 8 nucleotides agree with TRBD1. After removal of 5 bases from V and 2 bases from J, the junction contained 7 bases not matched to a gene. The CDR3 runs 15 residues. Looked up from germline, CDR1 is MNHEY and CDR2 is SMNVEV (reference sequence). The DNA for the CDR3 is TGTGCCAGCAGTCCATGGACAGGGTGGCAAGAGACCCAGTACTTC. Its protein product is CASSPWTGWQETQYF.

The rearrangement joins TRBV12-3 or TRBV12-4 to TRBJ2-3; no reliable D call. The CDR3 contains 15 residues. V was pared by 3 bases and J by 2 bases, with 12 bases between. The CDR3 DNA follows: TGTGCCAGCAGTTTTAGTGGGGATCACACAGATACGCAGTATTTT. Translated, it gives CASSFSGDHTDTQYF.

In its sample, this clonotype is large. This rearrangement joins TRBV20-1 to TRBJ1-2; 8 bases align to TRBD1. Germline lookup yields CDR1 DFQATT and CDR2 SNEGSKA (reference sequence). This CDR3 contains 14 residues. The V segment lost 5 bases and the J segment 1 base; nucleotides outside the gene matches: 6. CDR3 sequence reads: CSAREQGVNYGYTF. CDR3 DNA: TGCAGTGCTCGGGAACAGGGGGTTAACTATGGCTACACCTTC.

This clonotype was seen a few times. This rearrangement joins TRBV27 to TRBJ2-7; 9 bases agree with TRBD1. Germline-derived CDR1 and CDR2 are MNHEY and SMNVEV (reference sequence). This CDR3 spans 18 amino acids. The trim removed 9 bases at V and 1 base at J, leaving 19 bases unmatched. CDR3 bases: TGTGCCAGTGGTACAGGGGGCGCGTCTTGGACTAGGTCCTACGAGCAGTACTTC. Protein: CASGTGGASWTRSYEQYF.

This clonotype has just a few counts. This CDR3 is CSAPTGTGGYEQYF. The CDR3 DNA reads TGCAGTGCTCCGACCGGGACAGGGGGGTACGAGCAGTACTTC. The chain employs TRBV20-1 and TRBJ2-7; 11 nucleotides align to TRBD1. The CDR3 contains 14 residues. The J segment lost 4 bases and the V segment lost 5 bases, leaving 7 bases of the junction unmatched. CDR1 DFQATT and CDR2 SNEGSKA come from the germline V gene (reference sequence).

V gene TRBV20-1 combines with J gene TRBJ2-5, with 8 bases fitting TRBD2. Trimming removed 6 bases from V and 3 bases from J; junction bases left unmatched: 12. The CDR3 sequence is 15 residues long. The germline gives CDR1 DFQATT, CDR2 SNEGSKA (reference sequence). The DNA of the CDR3 is TGCAGTGCCCGGCGGCGCGGGAGGAGTGAAGAGACCCAGTACTTC. This translates into CSARRRGRSEETQYF.

Comments on this clonotype: A read error may produce the germline difference seen at one junction end. The rearrangement links TRBV20-1 to TRBJ2-5; D gene ambiguous. CDR1 and CDR2 from the germline V gene are DFQATT and SNEGSKA (reference sequence). This CDR3 spans 15 amino acids. The CDR3 DNA sequence: TGCAGTGCTCGAGACCTTAGACCACTAAAAGAGACCCAGTACTTC. Its protein product is CSARDLRPLKETQYF.

A single count supports this clonotype. The chain recombines TRBV20-1 with TRBJ1-6, with 8 bases aligning to TRBD1. The germline V gene encodes CDR1 DFQATT and CDR2 SNEGSKA (reference sequence). This CDR3 has 17 amino acids. The V segment lost 0 bases and the J segment 7 bases; nucleotides outside the gene matches: 11. CDR3 in amino acids: CSARDWGDRGQNSPLHF. As DNA, the CDR3 is TGCAGTGCTAGAGATTGGGGCGACAGGGGCCAAAATTCACCCCTCCACTTT.

Of note for this clonotype: An end of the junction differs from the germline gene, which may be a read error. The chain couples TRBV30 to TRBJ2-3, with D maybe TRBD2 (6 bases). The germline V gene encodes CDR1 GTSNPN and CDR2 SVGIG (reference sequence). The CDR3 contains 11 residues. The CDR3 sequence is CAWRLGLQGHF. CDR3 nucleotide sequence: TGTGCCTGGAGATTGGGACTCCAAGGACATTTT.

J is TRBJ2-1 and V is TRBV20-1; 8 nucleotides line up with TRBD1. CDR3 length: 12 amino acids. J was trimmed by 9 bases and V by 6 bases; bases with no gene match: 7. CDR1 and CDR2 from the germline V gene are DFQATT and SNEGSKA (reference sequence). The CDR3 region has the DNA TGCAGTGCCCTTGGACAGGGTCGTGAGCAGTTCTTC. Protein product: CSALGQGREQFF.

This clonotype was recorded a few times. This sequence joins TRBV19 and TRBJ2-2; D tentatively fits TRBD1 or TRBD2 (6 bases each). The CDR3 is made up of 15 amino acids. CDR1 and CDR2 (germline): LNHDA, SQIVND (reference sequence). Trimming pared 6 bases from V and 2 bases from J, leaving 13 bases between. The CDR3 region has the DNA TGTGCCAGTAGGCCACAGGGAGGTAACACCGGGGAGCTGTTTTTT. Its translation: CASRPQGGNTGELFF. The full variable domain, in which reference TRBV19 and TRBJ2-2 provide the parts outside the CDR3, is DGGITQSPKYLFRKEGQNVTLSCEQNLNHDAMYWYRQDPGQGLRLIYYSQIVNDFQKGDIAEGYSVSREKKESFPLTVTSAQKNPTAFYLCASRPQGGNTGELFFGEGSRLTVL.